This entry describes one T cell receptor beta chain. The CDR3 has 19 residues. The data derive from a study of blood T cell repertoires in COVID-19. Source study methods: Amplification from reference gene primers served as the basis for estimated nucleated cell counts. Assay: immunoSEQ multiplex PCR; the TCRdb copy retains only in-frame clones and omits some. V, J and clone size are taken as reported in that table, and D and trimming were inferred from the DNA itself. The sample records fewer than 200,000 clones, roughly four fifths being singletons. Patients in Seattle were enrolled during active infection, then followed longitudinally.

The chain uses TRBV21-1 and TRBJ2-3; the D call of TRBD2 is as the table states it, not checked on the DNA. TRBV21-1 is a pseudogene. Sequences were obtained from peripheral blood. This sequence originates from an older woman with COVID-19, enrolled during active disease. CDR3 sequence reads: CASSKTTKGKREALDTQYF. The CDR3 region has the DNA TGTGCCAGCAGCAAAACGACTAAGGGAAAGCGGGAGGCCCTAGATACGCAGTATTTT.